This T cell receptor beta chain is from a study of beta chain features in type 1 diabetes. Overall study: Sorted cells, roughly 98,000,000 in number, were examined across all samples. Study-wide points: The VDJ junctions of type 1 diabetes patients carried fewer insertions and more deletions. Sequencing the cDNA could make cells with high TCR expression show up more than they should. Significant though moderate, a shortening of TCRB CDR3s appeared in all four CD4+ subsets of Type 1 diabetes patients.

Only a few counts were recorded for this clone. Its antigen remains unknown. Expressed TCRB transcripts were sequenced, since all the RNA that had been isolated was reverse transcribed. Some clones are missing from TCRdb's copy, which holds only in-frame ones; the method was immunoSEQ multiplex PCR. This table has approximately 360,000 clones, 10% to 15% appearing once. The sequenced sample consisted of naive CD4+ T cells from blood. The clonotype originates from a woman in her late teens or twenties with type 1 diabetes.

CDR3 loop: CASSPAGPDYEQYF. CDR3 DNA: TGCGCCAGCAGCCCCGCGGGACCCGACTACGAGCAGTACTTC. This chain joins TRBV5-1 and TRBJ2-7, with D tentatively TRBD2 (6 bases). In germline, CDR1 is SGHRS, CDR2 YFSETQ. V dropped 4 bases and J dropped 3 bases, with 14 bases sitting between them. The CDR3 is 14 amino acids.